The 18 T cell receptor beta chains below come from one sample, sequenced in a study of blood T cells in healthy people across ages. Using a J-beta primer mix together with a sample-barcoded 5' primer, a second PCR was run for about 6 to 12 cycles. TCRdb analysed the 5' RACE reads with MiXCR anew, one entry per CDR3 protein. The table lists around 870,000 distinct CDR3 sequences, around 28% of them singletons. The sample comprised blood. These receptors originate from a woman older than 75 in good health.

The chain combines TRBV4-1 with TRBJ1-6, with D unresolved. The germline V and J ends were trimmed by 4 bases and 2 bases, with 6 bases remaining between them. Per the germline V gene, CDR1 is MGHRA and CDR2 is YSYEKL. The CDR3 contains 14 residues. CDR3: CASSRGPYNSPLHF. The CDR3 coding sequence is TGCGCCAGCAGCCGAGGTCCCTATAATTCACCCCTCCACTTT.

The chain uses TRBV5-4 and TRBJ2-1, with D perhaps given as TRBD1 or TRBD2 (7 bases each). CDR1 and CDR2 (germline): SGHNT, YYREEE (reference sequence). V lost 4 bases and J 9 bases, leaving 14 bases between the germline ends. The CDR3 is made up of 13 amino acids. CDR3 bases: TGTGCCAGCAGCGCTGACAGGGAGGGTGAGCAGTTCTTC. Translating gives CASSADREGEQFF.

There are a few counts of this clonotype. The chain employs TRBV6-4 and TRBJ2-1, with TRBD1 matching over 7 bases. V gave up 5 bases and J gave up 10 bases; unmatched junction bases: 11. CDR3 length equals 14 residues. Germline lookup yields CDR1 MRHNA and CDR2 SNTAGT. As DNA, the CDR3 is TGTGCCAGCAGTTTAGCGACAGGGACCGACGAGCAGTTCTTC. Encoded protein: CASSLATGTDEQFF.

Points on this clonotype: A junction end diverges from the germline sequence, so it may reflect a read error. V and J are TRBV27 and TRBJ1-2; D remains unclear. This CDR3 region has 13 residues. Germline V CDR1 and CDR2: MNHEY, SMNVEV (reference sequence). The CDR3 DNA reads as TGTGCCAGCAGTTTAAGGCCGAACTATGACTACACCTTC. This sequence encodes CASSLRPNYDYTF.

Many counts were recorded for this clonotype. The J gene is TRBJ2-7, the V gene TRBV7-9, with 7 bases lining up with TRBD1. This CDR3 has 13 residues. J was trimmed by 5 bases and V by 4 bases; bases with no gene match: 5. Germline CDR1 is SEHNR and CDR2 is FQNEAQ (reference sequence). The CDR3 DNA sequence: TGTGCCAGCAGCTCCCAGGACAGGAACGAGCAGTACTTC. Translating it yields CASSSQDRNEQYF.

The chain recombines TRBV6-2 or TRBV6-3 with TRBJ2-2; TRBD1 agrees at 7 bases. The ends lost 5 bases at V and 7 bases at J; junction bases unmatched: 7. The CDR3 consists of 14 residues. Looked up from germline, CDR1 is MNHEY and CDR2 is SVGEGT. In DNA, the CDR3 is TGTGCCAGCAGTGCAAGGGGGCCGGACGGGGAGCTGTTTTTT. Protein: CASSARGPDGELFF.

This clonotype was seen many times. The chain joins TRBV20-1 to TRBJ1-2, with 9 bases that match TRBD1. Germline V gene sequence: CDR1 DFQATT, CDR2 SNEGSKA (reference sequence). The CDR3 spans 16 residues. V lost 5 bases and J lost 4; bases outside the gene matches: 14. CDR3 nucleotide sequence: TGCAGTGCTCGATCTCCCACAGGGGGCGCGCTCTATGGCTACACCTTC. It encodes CSARSPTGGALYGYTF.

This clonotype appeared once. CDR3 in amino acids: CASSFTGWGEAFF. The CDR3 DNA is TGCGCCAGCAGCTTTACAGGGTGGGGTGAAGCTTTCTTT. The J gene is TRBJ1-1, the V gene TRBV5-1, with a tentative D call TRBD1 (6 bases). The germline V gene has CDR1 SGHRS and CDR2 YFSETQ. This CDR3 comprises 13 residues. Trimming pared 2 bases from V and 7 bases from J, leaving 12 bases between.

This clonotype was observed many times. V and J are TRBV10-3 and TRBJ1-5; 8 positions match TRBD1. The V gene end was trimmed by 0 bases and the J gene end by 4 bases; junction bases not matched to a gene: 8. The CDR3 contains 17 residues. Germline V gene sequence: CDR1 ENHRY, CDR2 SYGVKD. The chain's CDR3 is CAISESLNTGGNQPQHF. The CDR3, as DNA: TGTGCCATCAGTGAGTCTCTTAATACAGGGGGGAATCAGCCCCAGCATTTT.

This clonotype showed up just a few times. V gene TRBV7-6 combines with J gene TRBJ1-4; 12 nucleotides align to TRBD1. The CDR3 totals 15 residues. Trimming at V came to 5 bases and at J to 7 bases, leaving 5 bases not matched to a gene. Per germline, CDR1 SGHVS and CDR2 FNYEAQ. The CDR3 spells CASSLGQGASEKLFF. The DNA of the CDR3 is TGTGCCAGCAGCCTGGGACAGGGGGCGTCTGAAAAACTGTTTTTT.

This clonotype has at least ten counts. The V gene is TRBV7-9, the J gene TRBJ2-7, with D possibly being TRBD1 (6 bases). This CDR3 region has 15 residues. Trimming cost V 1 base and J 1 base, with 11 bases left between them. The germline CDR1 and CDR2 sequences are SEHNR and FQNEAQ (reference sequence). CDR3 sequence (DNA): TGTGCCAGCAGCTTAGAAAGGGGGTATTCCTACGAGCAGTACTTC. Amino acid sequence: CASSLERGYSYEQYF.

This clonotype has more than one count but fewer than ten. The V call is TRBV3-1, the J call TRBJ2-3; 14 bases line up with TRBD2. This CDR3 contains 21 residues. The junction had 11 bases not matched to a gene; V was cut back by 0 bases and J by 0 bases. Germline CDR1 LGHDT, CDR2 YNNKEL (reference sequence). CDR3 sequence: CASSQEGTSGSFGSSTDTQYF. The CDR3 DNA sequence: TGTGCCAGCAGCCAAGAAGGGACTAGCGGGAGTTTTGGGTCTAGCACAGATACGCAGTATTTT.

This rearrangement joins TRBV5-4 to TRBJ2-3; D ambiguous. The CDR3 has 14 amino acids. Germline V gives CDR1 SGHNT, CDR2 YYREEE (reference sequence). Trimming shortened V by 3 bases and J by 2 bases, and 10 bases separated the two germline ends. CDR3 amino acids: CASSSRTLTDTQYF. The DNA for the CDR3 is TGTGCCAGCAGCTCGAGGACCCTCACAGATACGCAGTATTTT.

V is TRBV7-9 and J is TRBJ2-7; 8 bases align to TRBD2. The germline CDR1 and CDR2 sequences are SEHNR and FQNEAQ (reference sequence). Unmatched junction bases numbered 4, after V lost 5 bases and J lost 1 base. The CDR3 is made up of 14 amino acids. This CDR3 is CASSPAGASYEQYF. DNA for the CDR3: TGTGCCAGCAGCCCAGCGGGAGCGTCCTACGAGCAGTACTTC.

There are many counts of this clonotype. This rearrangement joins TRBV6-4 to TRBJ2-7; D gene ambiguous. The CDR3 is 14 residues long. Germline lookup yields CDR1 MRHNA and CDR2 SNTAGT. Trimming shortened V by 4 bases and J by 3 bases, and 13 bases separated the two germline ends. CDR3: CASSASSRLYEQYF. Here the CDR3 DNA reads TGTGCCAGCAGTGCTTCCTCACGTCTCTACGAGCAGTACTTC.

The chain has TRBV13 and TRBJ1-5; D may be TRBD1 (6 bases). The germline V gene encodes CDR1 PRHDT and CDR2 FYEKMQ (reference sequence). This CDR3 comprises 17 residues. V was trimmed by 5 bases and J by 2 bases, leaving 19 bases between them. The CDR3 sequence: CASSQFLGADGNQPQHF. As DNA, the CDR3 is TGTGCCAGCAGCCAATTCTTGGGGGCGGATGGCAATCAGCCCCAGCATTTT.

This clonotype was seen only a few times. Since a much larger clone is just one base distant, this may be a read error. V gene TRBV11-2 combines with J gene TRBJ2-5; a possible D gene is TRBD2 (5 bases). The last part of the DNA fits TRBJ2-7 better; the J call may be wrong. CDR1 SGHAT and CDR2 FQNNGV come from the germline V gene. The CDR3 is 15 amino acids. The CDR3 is CASSLVGGGRYEQYF. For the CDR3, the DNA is TGTGCCAGCAGCTTAGTGGGCGGAGGCCGCTACGAGCAGTACTTC.

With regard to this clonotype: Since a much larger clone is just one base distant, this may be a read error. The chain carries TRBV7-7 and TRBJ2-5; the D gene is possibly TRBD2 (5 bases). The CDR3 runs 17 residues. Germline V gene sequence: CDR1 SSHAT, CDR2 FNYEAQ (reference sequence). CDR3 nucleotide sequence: TGTGCTAGCAGCTTATGGGAGTCCAGTCCCAAGGGTGAGATCCAGTACTTC. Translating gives CASSLWESSPKGEIQYF.